This note documents a single T cell receptor (beta chain) sequence. Individuals aged about 18 to 89 years were recruited from about two dozen US areas. This sample is drawn from a study of blood T cell repertoires in COVID-19. Study background: The samples span acute and convalescent COVID-19 from the United States, Italy and Spain.

In the source study's methods: Amplification from reference gene primers served as the basis for estimated nucleated cell counts. Profiling relied on immunoSEQ multiplex PCR, and the TCRdb table lists in-frame clones only, not all of them. The DNA gave D and trimming, while V, J and clone size come from that table. The top ten hold less than 15% of the sample, which has roughly 170,000 clones, more than 80% seen once. The V and J ends lost 4 bases and 1 base, in that order; junction bases with no gene match: 9. The germline gives CDR1 SGHRS, CDR2 YFSETQ. The CDR3 runs to 17 residues. The specimen sequenced was PBMCs or T cells enriched from blood (not recorded which). The receptor comes from a man in his fifties who had recovered from COVID-19. V is TRBV5-1 and J is TRBJ2-5, with 11 bases matching TRBD2. CDR3 in DNA: TGCGCCAGCAGCGGGGGCTCGGGACTAGCGGCCCAAGAGACCCAGTACTTC. Translated, it gives CASSGGSGLAAQETQYF.